These 10 T cell receptor beta chains originate from one sample sequenced in a study of CD4 T cells in relation to SARS-CoV-2 and coronaviruses. Before the COVID-19 pandemic, during about 2010-2018, CD4+ T cells were taken from unexposed donors. The assay was immunoSEQ multiplex PCR, and TCRdb's table has in-frame clones only and misses some. This table has under 90,000 clones, 93% appearing once. The sequenced sample was naive CD4+ T cells from PBMCs. Subset denoted: naive CD4+ T cells isolated by negative enrichment. All receptors derive from a human donor in good health.

As concerns this clone: A read error may account for a junction end that differs from germline. The chain has TRBV3-1 (or the pseudogene TRBV3-2) and TRBJ1-2, with TRBD1 as a possible D gene (6 bases). The CDR3 has 14 amino acids. Germline CDR1 is LGHDT and CDR2 is YNNKEL (reference sequence). The CDR3 reads CASSQDDGGYGHTF. The DNA for the CDR3 is TGTGCCAGCAGTCAAGATGATGGGGGCTATGGCCACACCTTC.

CDR3 in DNA: TGTGCCATCAACGGCGGATCGAACACTGAAGCTTTCTTT. Its protein is CAINGGSNTEAFF. V and J are TRBV10-3 and TRBJ1-1; no firm D call. The CDR3 length is 13 residues. Trimming cost V 7 bases and J 1 base, with 10 bases left between them. CDR1 ENHRY and CDR2 SYGVKD come from the germline V gene.

The chain couples TRBV20-1 to TRBJ2-3; 9 nucleotides agree with TRBD2. The CDR3 runs 18 residues. Per germline, CDR1 DFQATT and CDR2 SNEGSKA (reference sequence). With 3 bases clipped from V and 1 base from J, the junction kept 14 bases outside the gene matches. The CDR3 DNA reads TGCAGTGCTAGTGGTAGCGGGAGTAACCGTGGCGGCACAGATACGCAGTATTTT. This sequence encodes CSASGSGSNRGGTDTQYF.

The V and J genes are TRBV6-2 or TRBV6-3 and TRBJ2-7, with D tentatively TRBD2 (6 bases). Germline assignment: CDR1 MNHEY and CDR2 SVGEGT. V gave up 0 bases and J gave up 7 bases, with 19 bases separating them. The CDR3 loop spans 16 amino acids. CDR3 nucleotides: TGTGCCAGCAGTTACTCGAGAGCGGGCGAACATTCGGAGCAGTACTTC. Protein sequence: CASSYSRAGEHSEQYF.

V and J are TRBV7-2 and TRBJ2-1, with D possibly TRBD2 on 6 matching bases. Trimming took off 1 base at V and 0 bases at J, with 16 bases between the two ends. The CDR3 length is 18 residues. In germline, CDR1 is SGHTA, CDR2 FQGNSA. In DNA form, the CDR3 reads TGTGCCAGCAGCTTAGATATTCGGGGGATGAGCTCCTACAATGAGCAGTTCTTC. Its protein is CASSLDIRGMSSYNEQFF.

This clone was detected only once. V and J are TRBV9 and TRBJ1-5; 7 nucleotides line up with TRBD1. Germline assignment: CDR1 SGDLS and CDR2 YYNGEE. J lost 4 bases, V lost 4 bases, and 5 bases had no gene match. CDR3 size: 14 residues. The CDR3 sequence: CASSKGQENQPQHF. The CDR3 DNA is TGTGCCAGCAGCAAAGGACAGGAGAATCAGCCCCAGCATTTT.

The chain recombines TRBV27 with TRBJ1-6; D not certain. V dropped 2 bases and J dropped 7 bases, with 12 bases sitting between them. Germline V gives CDR1 MNHEY, CDR2 SMNVEV (reference sequence). The CDR3 has 15 residues. The CDR3 sequence is CASSLDWRKNSPLHF. The CDR3 coding sequence is TGTGCCAGCAGTTTAGATTGGCGGAAGAATTCACCCCTCCACTTT.

V gene TRBV28 combines with J gene TRBJ2-1; 13 bases are a match to TRBD2. The junction had 5 bases not matched to a gene; V was cut back by 4 bases and J by 8 bases. Germline values: CDR1 MDHEN, CDR2 SYDVKM. The CDR3 totals 15 residues. This CDR3 is CASSSLAGGPDEQFF. CDR3 in DNA: TGTGCCAGCAGTTCACTAGCGGGGGGGCCGGATGAGCAGTTCTTC.

This clone was recorded only once. The chain carries TRBV6-5 and TRBJ1-6; D possibly corresponds to TRBD1 (6 bases). The CDR3 covers 15 residues. With 5 bases removed from V and 13 bases from J, the gap between germline ends came to 21 bases. The germline CDR1 and CDR2 sequences are MNHEY and SVGAGI. This CDR3 reads CASSRGNSPLGPLHF. DNA of the CDR3: TGTGCCAGCAGTAGGGGGAACAGTCCCCTGGGTCCCCTCCACTTT.

The chain has TRBV6-1 and TRBJ2-5, with TRBD1 matching 7 bases. The CDR3 extends over 17 amino acids. V shed 2 bases and J 5 bases; nucleotides not matched to a gene: 14. The germline V gene has CDR1 MNHNS and CDR2 SASEGT. This CDR3 reads CASSEYIDRVGRETQYF. In DNA form, the CDR3 reads TGTGCCAGCAGTGAATACATTGACAGGGTAGGCCGCGAGACCCAGTACTTC.